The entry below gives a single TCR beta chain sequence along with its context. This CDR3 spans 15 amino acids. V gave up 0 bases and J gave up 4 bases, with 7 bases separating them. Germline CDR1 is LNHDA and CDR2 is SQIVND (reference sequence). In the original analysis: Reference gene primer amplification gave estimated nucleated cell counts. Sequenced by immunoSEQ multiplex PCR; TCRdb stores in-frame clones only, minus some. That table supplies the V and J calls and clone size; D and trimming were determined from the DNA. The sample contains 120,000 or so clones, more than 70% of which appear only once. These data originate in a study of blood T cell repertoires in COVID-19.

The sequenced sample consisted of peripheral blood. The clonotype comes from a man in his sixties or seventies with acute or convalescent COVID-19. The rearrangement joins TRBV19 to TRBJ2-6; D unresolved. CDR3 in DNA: TGTGCCAGTAGTATAGACAGGCTGGGGGCCAACGTCCTGACTTTC. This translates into CASSIDRLGANVLTF.